Sequencing of this T cell receptor beta chain was carried out in a study of T-cell memory formation after mild COVID-19. TCRdb redid the calling of the 5' RACE reads with MiXCR, one entry per CDR3 protein. The sample yields hundreds of thousands of distinct CDR3 sequences, around 27% seen once. This CDR3 contains 12 residues. Trimming took off 6 bases at V and 12 bases at J, with 14 bases between the two ends. Only a few counts were recorded for this clonotype. The specimen sequenced was PBMCs or a T cell subset sorted from them (not recorded which). This clonotype originated in an adult woman who had mild COVID-19 (a few samples of this study predate the infection). Cell type and time point are not known. J is TRBJ1-4 and V is TRBV12-3 or TRBV12-4; no clear D gene. The CDR3 bases are TGTGCCAGCAGATACGGCCCGAATCAACTGTTTTTT. Its translation: CASRYGPNQLFF.